This T cell receptor (beta chain) was sequenced in a study of CD8 T cells in ankylosing spondylitis (TCRdb year 2017). Notes on the research overall: The study set out to find disease-linked TCR variants by profiling T cell receptor beta repertoires in ankylosing spondylitis patients and healthy donors. In total, the full study cohort was made up of some 100 healthy donors and approximately 24 ankylosing spondylitis patients. Samples of peripheral blood were taken, and for ankylosing spondylitis patients, synovial fluid was collected as well.

This sample was sequenced with an Illumina HiSeq 2500. Quantitative 5'-RACE with molecular barcodes was the method used to prepare the TCR beta libraries. The source study handled its data this way. To identify disease-linked TCR variants, a new computational method was used, one built on a probabilistic model of VDJ rearrangement. In TCRdb, the public reads were trimmed at Q25 with fastp and aligned with MiXCR, with productive beta chains retained. CDR3 protein sequences are deduplicated, and each keeps its most common genes and DNA. TCRdb's processing, not the study's, gives the V and J calls here. The sample table holds about 540,000 distinct CDR3 sequences, of which 12% were seen once. The ten top clones hold about 6.8% of the sample. Broad study findings and their caveats: The disease-linked clones had a CD8+ phenotype and were found at relatively low frequencies in peripheral blood. The disease-linked clones were reported as significantly enriched in matched synovial fluid samples from ankylosing spondylitis patients. Some motif variants were previously reported in synovial fluid and blood of reactive arthritis patients, suggesting common disease-initiation mechanisms. Blood from ankylosing spondylitis patients appeared to be characterized by a TCR beta motif made up of 8 or 9 highly homologous amino acid variants.

Details on this clonotype: No cognate antigen has been identified for it. Base qualities are not at hand, and no much larger clone is one base apart.

The sequence derives from a male donor with ankylosing spondylitis. Sequencing was done on a sample of blood, either unsorted or a sorted T cell fraction (not recorded which).

The DNA sequence follows: TGTGCCAGCAGCTTTACAGGGGGAGGCTCCCTTTCCGGGGAGCTGTTTTTT. This encodes CASSFTGGGSLSGELFF. The rearranged segments are TRBV11-2 and TRBJ2-2; TRBD1 agrees with 8 junctional bases. Its CDR3 holds 17 amino acids, cysteine through phenylalanine. The DNA shown is the 51-base CDR3, in frame from base 1. From V the trimming removes 3 bases and from J it removes 6 bases, while the gene matches leave 12 bases of the junction unaccounted for. The germline V gene sets CDR1 to SGHAT and CDR2 to FQNNGV. Supplemented by the reference TRBV11-2 and TRBJ2-2 proteins around the CDR3, the complete variable domain is EAGVAQSPRYKIIEKRQSVAFWCNPISGHATLYWYQQILGQGPKLLIQFQNNGVVDDSQLPKDRFSAERLKGVDSTLKIQPAKLEDSAVYLCASSFTGGGSLSGELFFGEGSRLTVL.